The rows below give T cell receptor beta chains drawn from one sample of a study of cytomegalovirus exposure and HLA in healthy donors. Generated by immunoSEQ multiplex PCR, the TCRdb table keeps only in-frame clones and is missing some. Among around 100,000 clones listed, approximately 70% were seen once. Material for sequencing was PBMCs. These receptors were taken from a man aged 35-49 years in good health and CMV-seronegative. The CDR3 runs from the conserved cysteine through the conserved F or W. D genes are given only for firm matches. Expanded clones get a size class; other rows say once, few or many, or leave the size out.

j_gene: TRBJ2-7; d_gene: NA; v_gene: TRBV27; abundance: few; CDR3aa: CASSQDSSYEQYF; CDR3nt: TGTGCCAGCAGCCAGGACAGTTCCTACGAGCAGTACTTC
j_gene: TRBJ1-5; d_gene: NA; v_gene: TRBV27; abundance: NA; CDR3aa: CASSVGGFQPQHF; CDR3nt: TGTGCCAGCAGTGTCGGGGGTTTTCAGCCCCAGCATTTT
j_gene: TRBJ2-1; d_gene: TRBD2; v_gene: TRBV25-1; abundance: few; CDR3aa: CASSERLAGGNEQFF; CDR3nt: TGTGCCAGCAGTGAGAGACTAGCGGGGGGCAATGAGCAGTTCTTC
j_gene: TRBJ1-6; d_gene: NA; v_gene: TRBV6-5; abundance: few; CDR3aa: CASSYSGGRYSPLHF; CDR3nt: TGTGCCAGCAGTTACAGCGGGGGCCGATATTCACCCCTCCACTTT
j_gene: TRBJ2-3; d_gene: TRBD1; v_gene: TRBV5-6; abundance: NA; CDR3aa: CASSFALQGFTDTQYF; CDR3nt: TGTGCCAGCAGCTTCGCACTACAGGGGTTCACAGATACGCAGTATTTT
j_gene: TRBJ2-3; d_gene: NA; v_gene: TRBV28; abundance: NA; CDR3aa: CASSSTGNTQYF; CDR3nt: TGTGCCAGCAGTTCAACAGGGAATACGCAGTATTTT
j_gene: TRBJ1-4; d_gene: NA; v_gene: TRBV29-1; abundance: NA; CDR3aa: CSVVSSGGEKLFF; CDR3nt: TGCAGCGTTGTCAGCAGCGGGGGGGAAAAACTGTTTTTT
j_gene: TRBJ1-1; d_gene: NA; v_gene: TRBV7-2; abundance: NA; CDR3aa: CASSVGRVPGNF; CDR3nt: TGTGCCAGCAGTGTGGGGAGAGTGCCGGGCAATTTT
j_gene: TRBJ2-1; d_gene: NA; v_gene: TRBV7-9; abundance: NA; CDR3aa: CASSLMAGYNEQFF; CDR3nt: TGTGCCAGCAGCTTAATGGCAGGGTACAATGAGCAGTTCTTC
j_gene: TRBJ1-1; d_gene: TRBD1; v_gene: TRBV5-1; abundance: few; CDR3aa: CASSLLTGVNTEAFF; CDR3nt: TGCGCCAGCAGCTTATTGACAGGGGTGAACACTGAAGCTTTCTTT
j_gene: TRBJ2-7; d_gene: NA; v_gene: TRBV4-2; abundance: NA; CDR3aa: CASSQILAGGVYEQYF; CDR3nt: TGTGCCAGCAGCCAGATATTAGCTGGGGGCGTATACGAGCAGTACTTC
j_gene: TRBJ2-4; d_gene: NA; v_gene: TRBV5-6; abundance: NA; CDR3aa: CASSLDIAKNIQYF; CDR3nt: TGTGCCAGCAGCTTGGATATAGCCAAAAACATTCAGTACTTC
j_gene: TRBJ1-1; d_gene: TRBD1; v_gene: TRBV5-1; abundance: NA; CDR3aa: CASSTGQGNTEAFF; CDR3nt: TGCGCCAGCAGCACGGGACAGGGGAACACTGAAGCTTTCTTT
j_gene: TRBJ2-3; d_gene: NA; v_gene: TRBV5-1; abundance: NA; CDR3aa: CASSPLSPQDTQYF; CDR3nt: TGCGCCAGCAGCCCCTTGAGCCCTCAAGATACGCAGTATTTT
j_gene: TRBJ1-2; d_gene: NA; v_gene: TRBV5-6; abundance: few; CDR3aa: CASSSQGSYGYTF; CDR3nt: TGTGCCAGCAGCTCACAGGGTAGCTATGGCTACACCTTC
j_gene: TRBJ2-7; d_gene: TRBD2; v_gene: TRBV6-1; abundance: few; CDR3aa: CASRELAANSYEQYF; CDR3nt: TGTGCCAGCAGGGAACTAGCGGCCAATTCCTACGAGCAGTACTTC
j_gene: TRBJ1-5; d_gene: NA; v_gene: TRBV10-3; abundance: NA; CDR3aa: CAISESSVQPQHF; CDR3nt: TGTGCCATCAGTGAGTCATCCGTTCAGCCCCAGCATTTT
j_gene: TRBJ2-3; d_gene: NA; v_gene: TRBV5-6; abundance: NA; CDR3aa: CASSLAAITDTQYF; CDR3nt: TGTGCCAGCAGCTTGGCCGCGATCACAGATACGCAGTATTTT
j_gene: TRBJ2-5; d_gene: NA; v_gene: TRBV5-4; abundance: few; CDR3aa: CASSTDMSSTQYF; CDR3nt: TGTGCCAGCAGCACGGACATGTCGTCTACCCAGTACTTC
j_gene: TRBJ1-3; d_gene: NA; v_gene: TRBV27; abundance: NA; CDR3aa: CASSPSGVLSSGNTIYF; CDR3nt: TGTGCCAGCAGTCCTAGTGGCGTCTTGAGCTCTGGAAACACCATATATTTT
j_gene: TRBJ1-6; d_gene: NA; v_gene: TRBV29-1; abundance: NA; CDR3aa: CSVGGGYNSPLHF; CDR3nt: TGCAGCGTCGGCGGGGGCTATAATTCACCCCTCCACTTT
j_gene: TRBJ2-5; d_gene: TRBD1; v_gene: TRBV5-6; abundance: NA; CDR3aa: CASSQDRVEETQYF; CDR3nt: TGTGCCAGCAGCCAAGACAGGGTGGAAGAGACCCAGTACTTC
j_gene: TRBJ1-5; d_gene: NA; v_gene: TRBV2; abundance: NA; CDR3aa: CASSEFRNQPQHF; CDR3nt: TGTGCCAGCAGTGAATTCAGGAATCAGCCCCAGCATTTT
j_gene: TRBJ2-7; d_gene: NA; v_gene: TRBV9; abundance: NA; CDR3aa: CASAMTGSSYEQYF; CDR3nt: TGTGCCAGCGCAATGACAGGAAGCTCCTACGAGCAGTACTTC
j_gene: TRBJ1-1; d_gene: NA; v_gene: TRBV7-9; abundance: NA; CDR3aa: CASSSARAGFITEAFF; CDR3nt: TGTGCCAGCAGCTCCGCCCGGGCAGGGTTTATCACTGAAGCTTTCTTT
j_gene: TRBJ1-5; d_gene: NA; v_gene: TRBV13; abundance: NA; CDR3aa: CASSLGHSNQPQHF; CDR3nt: TGTGCCAGCAGCTTAGGTCATAGCAATCAGCCCCAGCATTTT
j_gene: TRBJ2-6; d_gene: TRBD1; v_gene: TRBV27; abundance: NA; CDR3aa: CASSHRGTGANVLTF; CDR3nt: TGTGCCAGCAGTCACAGGGGGACTGGGGCCAACGTCCTGACTTTC
j_gene: TRBJ1-4; d_gene: TRBD1; v_gene: TRBV19; abundance: few; CDR3aa: CASSVGQGSYEKLFF; CDR3nt: TGTGCCAGTAGTGTGGGACAGGGGAGTTACGAAAAACTGTTTTTT
j_gene: TRBJ2-2; d_gene: NA; v_gene: TRBV6-1; abundance: NA; CDR3aa: CASSAYRASGELFF; CDR3nt: TGTGCCAGCAGTGCCTACAGGGCTTCCGGGGAGCTGTTTTTT
j_gene: TRBJ2-1; d_gene: TRBD2; v_gene: TRBV15; abundance: NA; CDR3aa: CATSRKPGLAGGSSYNEQFF; CDR3nt: TGTGCCACCAGCAGAAAACCGGGACTAGCGGGGGGGAGCTCCTACAATGAGCAGTTCTTC
j_gene: TRBJ1-5; d_gene: NA; v_gene: TRBV27; abundance: NA; CDR3aa: CASGDRNQPQHF; CDR3nt: TGTGCCAGCGGTGACAGAAATCAGCCCCAGCATTTT
j_gene: TRBJ1-2; d_gene: NA; v_gene: TRBV5-4; abundance: NA; CDR3aa: CASSLGGVDGYTF; CDR3nt: TGTGCCAGCAGCTTGGGGGGGGTGGATGGCTACACCTTC
j_gene: TRBJ2-3; d_gene: NA; v_gene: TRBV29-1; abundance: NA; CDR3aa: CSVASGTDTQYF; CDR3nt: TGCAGCGTTGCTAGCGGCACAGATACGCAGTATTTT
j_gene: TRBJ1-6; d_gene: NA; v_gene: TRBV6-6; abundance: NA; CDR3aa: CASSPLGKLLHF; CDR3nt: TGTGCCAGCAGTCCCCTAGGAAAACTCCTCCACTTT
j_gene: TRBJ2-3; d_gene: TRBD2; v_gene: TRBV5-1; abundance: NA; CDR3aa: CASSPPGLAGTDTQYF; CDR3nt: TGCGCCAGCAGCCCCCCCGGACTAGCGGGGACAGATACGCAGTATTTT
j_gene: TRBJ2-1; d_gene: NA; v_gene: TRBV7-8; abundance: NA; CDR3aa: CASSLVPLGRVTYNEQFF; CDR3nt: TGTGCCAGCAGCTTAGTCCCCCTCGGCAGGGTGACCTACAATGAGCAGTTCTTC
j_gene: TRBJ1-5; d_gene: NA; v_gene: TRBV9; abundance: NA; CDR3aa: CASSPRGTGDQPQHF; CDR3nt: TGTGCCAGCAGCCCGAGGGGGACGGGCGATCAGCCCCAGCATTTT
j_gene: TRBJ1-1; d_gene: TRBD1; v_gene: TRBV4-3; abundance: NA; CDR3aa: CASSPLTGQGTEAFF; CDR3nt: TGCGCCAGCAGCCCCTTAACTGGACAGGGCACTGAAGCTTTCTTT
j_gene: TRBJ2-5; d_gene: NA; v_gene: TRBV7-7; abundance: NA; CDR3aa: CASSPTSQEETQYF; CDR3nt: TGTGCCAGCAGCCCCACTAGCCAGGAGGAGACCCAGTACTTC
j_gene: TRBJ2-7; d_gene: TRBD2; v_gene: TRBV5-4; abundance: many; CDR3aa: CASSRGVDEQYF; CDR3nt: TGTGCCAGCAGCCGGGGGGTAGACGAGCAGTACTTC
j_gene: TRBJ2-3; d_gene: TRBD2; v_gene: TRBV7-2; abundance: NA; CDR3aa: CASSPGGGVGTDTQYF; CDR3nt: TGTGCCAGCAGCCCAGGCGGGGGGGTCGGCACAGATACGCAGTATTTT
j_gene: TRBJ1-2; d_gene: NA; v_gene: TRBV30; abundance: NA; CDR3aa: CAWRFGYGYTF; CDR3nt: TGTGCCTGGAGATTCGGCTATGGCTACACCTTC
j_gene: TRBJ2-3; d_gene: NA; v_gene: TRBV11-3; abundance: NA; CDR3aa: CASSLMEGLYTDTQYF; CDR3nt: TGTGCCAGCAGTTTGATGGAGGGGCTTTACACAGATACGCAGTATTTT
j_gene: TRBJ2-7; d_gene: NA; v_gene: TRBV4-1; abundance: NA; CDR3aa: CASSQGGASGYEQYF; CDR3nt: TGCGCCAGCAGCCAAGGGGGGGCTAGCGGCTACGAGCAGTACTTC
j_gene: TRBJ1-1; d_gene: TRBD1; v_gene: TRBV29-1; abundance: NA; CDR3aa: CSVAKTGGETEAFF; CDR3nt: TGCAGCGTGGCCAAGACAGGGGGCGAGACTGAAGCTTTCTTT
j_gene: TRBJ2-7; d_gene: TRBD2; v_gene: TRBV5-1; abundance: NA; CDR3aa: CASSLSLAGVEQYF; CDR3nt: TGCGCCAGCAGCTTGAGCCTAGCGGGGGTTGAGCAGTACTTC
j_gene: TRBJ1-1; d_gene: NA; v_gene: TRBV18; abundance: NA; CDR3aa: CASSPAGETEAFF; CDR3nt: TGTGCCAGCTCACCAGCAGGTGAAACTGAAGCTTTCTTT
j_gene: TRBJ2-4; d_gene: TRBD1; v_gene: TRBV18; abundance: NA; CDR3aa: CASSPRDRDLLGKNIQYF; CDR3nt: TGTGCCAGCTCACCAAGAGACAGGGACCTTCTGGGCAAAAACATTCAGTACTTC
j_gene: TRBJ2-7; d_gene: TRBD2; v_gene: TRBV7-9; abundance: NA; CDR3aa: CASSSREGAGSYEQYF; CDR3nt: TGTGCCAGCAGCTCCAGGGAGGGTGCGGGGTCCTACGAGCAGTACTTC
j_gene: TRBJ1-6; d_gene: NA; v_gene: TRBV2; abundance: NA; CDR3aa: CASSEEGRDSPLHF; CDR3nt: TGTGCCAGCAGTGAGGAGGGGAGGGATTCACCCCTCCACTTT
j_gene: TRBJ2-7; d_gene: TRBD1; v_gene: TRBV27; abundance: NA; CDR3aa: CASSPEVRDSVLSSYEQYF; CDR3nt: TGTGCCAGCAGCCCGGAAGTCCGGGACAGCGTGTTAAGCTCCTACGAGCAGTACTTC
j_gene: TRBJ1-1; d_gene: NA; v_gene: TRBV5-1; abundance: NA; CDR3aa: CASSLDPGMNTEAFF; CDR3nt: TGCGCCAGCAGCTTGGATCCGGGTATGAACACTGAAGCTTTCTTT
j_gene: TRBJ2-3; d_gene: TRBD2; v_gene: TRBV13; abundance: NA; CDR3aa: CASSSRLAGGTDTQYF; CDR3nt: TGTGCCAGCAGCTCCAGACTAGCGGGGGGGACAGATACGCAGTATTTT